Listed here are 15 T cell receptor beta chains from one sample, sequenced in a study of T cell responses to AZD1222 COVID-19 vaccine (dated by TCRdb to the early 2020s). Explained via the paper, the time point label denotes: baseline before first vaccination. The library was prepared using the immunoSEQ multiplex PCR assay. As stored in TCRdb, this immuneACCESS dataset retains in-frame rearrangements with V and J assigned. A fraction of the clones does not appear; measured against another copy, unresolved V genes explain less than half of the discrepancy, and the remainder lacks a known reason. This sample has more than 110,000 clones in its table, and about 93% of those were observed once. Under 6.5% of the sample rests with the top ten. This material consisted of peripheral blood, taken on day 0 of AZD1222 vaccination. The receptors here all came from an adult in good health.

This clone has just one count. CDR3 in amino acids: CASSLGMGILATEAFF. DNA of the CDR3: TGCGCCAGCAGCTTGGGTATGGGGATTTTGGCCACTGAAGCTTTCTTT. J is TRBJ1-1 and V is TRBV5-1; D is unclear. This CDR3 has 16 residues. Germline V gene sequence: CDR1 SGHRS, CDR2 YFSETQ. Trimming cost V 0 bases and J 4 bases, with 16 bases left between them.

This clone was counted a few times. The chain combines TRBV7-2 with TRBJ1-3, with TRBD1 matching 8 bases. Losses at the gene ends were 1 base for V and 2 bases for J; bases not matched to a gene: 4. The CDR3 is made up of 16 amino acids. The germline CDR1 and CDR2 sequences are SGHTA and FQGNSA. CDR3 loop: CASSLGAGGAGNTIYF. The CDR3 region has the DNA TGTGCCAGCAGCTTAGGCGCAGGGGGCGCTGGAAACACCATATATTTT.

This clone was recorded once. The DNA for the CDR3 is TGTGCCAGCAGTAGAGGGGGGGACACCCTTGGCTATGGCTACACCTTC. Encoded protein: CASSRGGDTLGYGYTF. J is TRBJ1-2 and V is TRBV27; perhaps TRBD1 as D (6 bases). The CDR3 length is 16 residues. V was trimmed by 5 bases and J by 4 bases, leaving 20 bases between them. CDR1 and CDR2 from the germline V gene are MNHEY and SMNVEV (reference sequence).

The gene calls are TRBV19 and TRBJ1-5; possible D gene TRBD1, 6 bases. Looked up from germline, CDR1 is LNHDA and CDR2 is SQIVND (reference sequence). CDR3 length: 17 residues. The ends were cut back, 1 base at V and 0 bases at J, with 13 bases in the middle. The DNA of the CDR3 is TGTGCCAGTAGTATAGGCCGGGACACTTATAGCAATCAGCCCCAGCATTTT. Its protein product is CASSIGRDTYSNQPQHF.

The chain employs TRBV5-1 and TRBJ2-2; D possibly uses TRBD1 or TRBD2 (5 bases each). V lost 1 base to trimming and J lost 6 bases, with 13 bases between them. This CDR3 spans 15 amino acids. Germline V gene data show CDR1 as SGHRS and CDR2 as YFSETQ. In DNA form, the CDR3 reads TGCGCCAGCAGCTTGCGGGGACCCCCGGCCGGGGAGCTGTTTTTT. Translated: CASSLRGPPAGELFF.

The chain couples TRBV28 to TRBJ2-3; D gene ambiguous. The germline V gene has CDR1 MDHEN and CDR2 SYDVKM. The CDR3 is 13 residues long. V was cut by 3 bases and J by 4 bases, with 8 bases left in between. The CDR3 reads CASSFIGADTQYF. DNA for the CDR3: TGTGCCAGCAGTTTTATCGGAGCAGATACGCAGTATTTT.

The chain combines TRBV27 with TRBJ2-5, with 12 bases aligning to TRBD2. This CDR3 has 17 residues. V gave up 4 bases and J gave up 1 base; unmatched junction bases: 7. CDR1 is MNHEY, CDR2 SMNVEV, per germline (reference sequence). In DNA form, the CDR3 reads TGTGCCAGCAGTTCCTCCGGGACTAGCGGGTTCCAAGAGACCCAGTACTTC. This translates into CASSSSGTSGFQETQYF.

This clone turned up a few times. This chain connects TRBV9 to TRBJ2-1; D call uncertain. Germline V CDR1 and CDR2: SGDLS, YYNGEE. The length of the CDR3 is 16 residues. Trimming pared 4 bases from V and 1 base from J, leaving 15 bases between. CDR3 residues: CASSLTLGTSYNEQFF. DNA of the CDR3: TGTGCCAGCAGCCTGACTCTAGGTACGTCCTACAATGAGCAGTTCTTC.

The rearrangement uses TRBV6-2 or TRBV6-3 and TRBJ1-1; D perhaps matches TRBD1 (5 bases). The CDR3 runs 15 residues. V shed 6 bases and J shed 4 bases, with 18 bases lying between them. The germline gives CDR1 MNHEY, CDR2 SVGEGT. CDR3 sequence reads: CASSSLHIGGTEAFF. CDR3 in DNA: TGTGCCAGCAGCTCCCTACACATTGGGGGCACTGAAGCTTTCTTT.

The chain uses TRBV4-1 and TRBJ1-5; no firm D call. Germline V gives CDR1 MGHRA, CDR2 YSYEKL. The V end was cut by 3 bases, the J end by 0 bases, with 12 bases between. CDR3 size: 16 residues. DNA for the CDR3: TGCGCCAGCAGCCAGTCCCCGGGTCTTAGCAATCAGCCCCAGCATTTT. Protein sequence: CASSQSPGLSNQPQHF.

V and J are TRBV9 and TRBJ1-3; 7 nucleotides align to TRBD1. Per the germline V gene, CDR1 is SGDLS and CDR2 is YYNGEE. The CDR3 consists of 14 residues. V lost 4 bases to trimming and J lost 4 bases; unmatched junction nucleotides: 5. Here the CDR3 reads CASSSSTGGNTIYF. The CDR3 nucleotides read TGTGCCAGCAGCTCCTCGACAGGGGGAAACACCATATATTTT.

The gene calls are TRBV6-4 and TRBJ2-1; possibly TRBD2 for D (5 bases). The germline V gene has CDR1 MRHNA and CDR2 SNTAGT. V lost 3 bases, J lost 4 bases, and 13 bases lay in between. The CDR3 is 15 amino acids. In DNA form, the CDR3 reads TGTGCCAGCAGTGATACCGAGGGTAGTTACAATGAGCAGTTCTTC. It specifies CASSDTEGSYNEQFF.

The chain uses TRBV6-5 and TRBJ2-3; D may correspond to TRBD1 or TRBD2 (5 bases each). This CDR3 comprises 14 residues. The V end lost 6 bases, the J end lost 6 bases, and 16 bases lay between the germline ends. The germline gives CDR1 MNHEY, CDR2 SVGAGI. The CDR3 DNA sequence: TGTGCCAGCAGGACCGGGACCCTGGGGGATACGCAGTATTTT. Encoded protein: CASRTGTLGDTQYF.

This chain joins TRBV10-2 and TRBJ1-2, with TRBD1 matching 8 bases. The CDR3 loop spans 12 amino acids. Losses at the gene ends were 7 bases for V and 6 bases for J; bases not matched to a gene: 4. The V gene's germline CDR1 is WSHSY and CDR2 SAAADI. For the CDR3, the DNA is TGCGCCAGCACCGACAGGGGAAATGGCTACACCTTC. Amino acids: CASTDRGNGYTF.

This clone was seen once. The CDR3 region is CASSGWGFSYEQYF. Written as DNA, the CDR3 is TGTGCCAGCAGCGGGTGGGGCTTCTCCTACGAGCAGTACTTC. This chain joins TRBV5-6 and TRBJ2-7; D is perhaps TRBD1 (5 bases). Trimming took 4 bases from V and 0 from J, leaving 11 bases between them. Germline values: CDR1 SGHDT, CDR2 YYEEEE. This CDR3 contains 14 residues.